The clone carrying this TCR beta chain has only a few counts. As yet, its antigen is unknown. These data come from a study of blood T cells in healthy people across ages. The study's findings and limits: Older individuals had lower TCR beta diversity per million T cells (the decline was roughly linear).

Next came a second PCR, run for about 6 to 11 cycles, which used a sample-barcoded 5' primer along with a J-beta primer mix. The template-switch adaptor was a 5' adaptor with 12 random nucleotides. It tagged each cDNA molecule. All samples yielded 2.5 million or more CDR3-containing paired-end reads. From the 5' RACE reads, TCRdb called clonotypes with MiXCR, one entry per CDR3 protein. The table shows around 1,000,000 distinct CDR3 sequences, with approximately 26% occurring only once. Germline V gene lookup returns CDR1 LGHDT and CDR2 YNNKEL (reference sequence). There are 14 residues in the CDR3. The V and J ends lost 4 bases and 3 bases respectively, with 12 bases between them. This sample was also put to use in a study of T cells of mothers and their children.

This TCR was sampled from a girl aged 2 to 10 in good health. The specimen sequenced was blood. The chain carries TRBV3-1 and TRBJ1-1; a possible D gene is TRBD1 (5 bases). The CDR3 DNA sequence: TGTGCCAGCAGCCCCACAGGAAGTTACACTGAAGCTTTCTTT. It specifies CASSPTGSYTEAFF.